This T cell receptor beta chain derives from a study of cytomegalovirus exposure and HLA in healthy donors. The germline gives CDR1 MDHEN, CDR2 SYDVKM. Trimming cost V 3 bases and J 3 bases, with 15 bases left between them. The CDR3 length is 15 residues. Amplification used 60 Vbeta primers and 13 Jbeta primers. Sequencing was performed with immunoSEQ multiplex PCR; in TCRdb, only in-frame clones are kept and a portion is missing. The table includes roughly 100,000 clones, over 70% detected once. The chain recombines TRBV28 with TRBJ2-7; weak D call: TRBD2 (7 bases). The sequence came from a male donor in good health and CMV-seronegative. What was sequenced was PBMCs. The CDR3 reads CASSFRGGMFYEQYF. As DNA, the CDR3 is TGTGCCAGCAGTTTCAGGGGAGGGATGTTCTACGAGCAGTACTTC.